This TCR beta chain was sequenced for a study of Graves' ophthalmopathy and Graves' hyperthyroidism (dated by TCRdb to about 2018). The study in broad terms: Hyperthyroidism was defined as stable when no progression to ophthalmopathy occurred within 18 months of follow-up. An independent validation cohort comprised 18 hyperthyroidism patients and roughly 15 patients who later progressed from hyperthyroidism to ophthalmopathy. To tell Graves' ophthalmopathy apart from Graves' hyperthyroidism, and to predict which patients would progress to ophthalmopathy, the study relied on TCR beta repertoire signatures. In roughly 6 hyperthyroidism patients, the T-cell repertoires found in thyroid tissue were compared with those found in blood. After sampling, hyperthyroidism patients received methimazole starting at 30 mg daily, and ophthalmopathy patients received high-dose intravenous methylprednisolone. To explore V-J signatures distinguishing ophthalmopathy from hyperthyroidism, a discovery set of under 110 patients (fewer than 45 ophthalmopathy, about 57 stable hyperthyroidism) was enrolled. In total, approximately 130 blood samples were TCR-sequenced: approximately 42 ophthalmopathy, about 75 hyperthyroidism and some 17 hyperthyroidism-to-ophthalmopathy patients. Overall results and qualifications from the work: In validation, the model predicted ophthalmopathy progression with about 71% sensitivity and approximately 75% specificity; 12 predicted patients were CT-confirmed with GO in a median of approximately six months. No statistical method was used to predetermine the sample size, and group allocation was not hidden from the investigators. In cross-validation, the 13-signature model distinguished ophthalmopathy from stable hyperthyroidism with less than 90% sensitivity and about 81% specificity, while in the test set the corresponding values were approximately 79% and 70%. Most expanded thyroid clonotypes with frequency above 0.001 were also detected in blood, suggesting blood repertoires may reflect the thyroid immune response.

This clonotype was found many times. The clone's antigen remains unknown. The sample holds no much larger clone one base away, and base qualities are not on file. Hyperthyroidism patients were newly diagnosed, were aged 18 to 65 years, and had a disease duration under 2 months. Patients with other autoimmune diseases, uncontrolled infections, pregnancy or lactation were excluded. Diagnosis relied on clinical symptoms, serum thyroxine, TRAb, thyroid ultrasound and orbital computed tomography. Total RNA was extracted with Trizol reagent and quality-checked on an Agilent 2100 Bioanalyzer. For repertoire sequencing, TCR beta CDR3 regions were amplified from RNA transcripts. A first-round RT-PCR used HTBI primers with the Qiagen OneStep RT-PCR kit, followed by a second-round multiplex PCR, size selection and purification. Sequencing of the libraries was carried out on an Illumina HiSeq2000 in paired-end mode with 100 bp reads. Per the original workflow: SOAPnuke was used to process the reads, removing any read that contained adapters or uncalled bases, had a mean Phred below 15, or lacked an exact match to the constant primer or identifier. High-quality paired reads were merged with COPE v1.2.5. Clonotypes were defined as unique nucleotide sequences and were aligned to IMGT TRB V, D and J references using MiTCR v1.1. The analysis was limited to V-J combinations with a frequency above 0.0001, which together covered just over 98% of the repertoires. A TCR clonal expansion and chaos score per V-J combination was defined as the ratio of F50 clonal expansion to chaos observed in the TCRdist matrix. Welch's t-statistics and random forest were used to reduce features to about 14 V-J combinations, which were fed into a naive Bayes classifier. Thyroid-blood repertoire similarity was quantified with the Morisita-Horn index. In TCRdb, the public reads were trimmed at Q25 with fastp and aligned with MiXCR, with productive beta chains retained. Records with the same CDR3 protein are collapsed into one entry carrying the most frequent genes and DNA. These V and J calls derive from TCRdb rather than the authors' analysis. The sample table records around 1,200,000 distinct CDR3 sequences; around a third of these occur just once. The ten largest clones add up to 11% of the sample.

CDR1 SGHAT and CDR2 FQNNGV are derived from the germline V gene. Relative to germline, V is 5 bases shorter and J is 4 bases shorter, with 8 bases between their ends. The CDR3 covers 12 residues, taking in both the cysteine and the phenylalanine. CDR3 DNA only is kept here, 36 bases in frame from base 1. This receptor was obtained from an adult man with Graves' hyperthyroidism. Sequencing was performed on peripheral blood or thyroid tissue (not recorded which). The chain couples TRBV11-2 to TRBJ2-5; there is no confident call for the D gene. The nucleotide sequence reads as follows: TGTGCCAGCAGCCCCCCACGAGAGACCCAGTACTTC. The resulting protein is CASSPPRETQYF.